The entry below describes one T cell receptor (beta chain). The antigen is unknown. The sample is drawn from a study of cytomegalovirus exposure and HLA in healthy donors. Study-level findings and limits: TCR beta V- and J-gene trimming was later associated with a missense DCLRE1C variant. It emerged from a later analysis that several of the most significant clusters appeared to be linked to common viral pathogens.

60 Vbeta and 13 Jbeta primers were used in PCR. The table came from immunoSEQ multiplex PCR; TCRdb's copy has only in-frame clones and leaves some out. The sample has tens of thousands of clones. V dropped 6 bases and J dropped 3 bases, with 15 bases sitting between them. The CDR3 is made up of 14 amino acids. Germline assignment: CDR1 MDHEN and CDR2 SYDVKM. The TCR was taken from a woman aged 55-69 years in good health and CMV-seronegative. V is TRBV28 and J is TRBJ2-7; TRBD1 might be the D (6 bases). Specimen: PBMCs. The CDR3 loop is CASSPPPGVYEQYF. CDR3 sequence (DNA): TGTGCCAGCAGCCCACCGCCAGGGGTCTACGAGCAGTACTTC.